The 7 T cell receptor beta chains below come from one sample, sequenced in a study of blood T cell repertoires in COVID-19. Only in-frame clones appear in the TCRdb table, and some are missing; sequencing was by immunoSEQ multiplex PCR. The sample records approximately 400,000 clones, 88% being singletons. Sequencing was done on a sample of PBMCs or T cells enriched from blood (not recorded which). The receptor set was obtained from a young woman who had recovered from COVID-19.

This chain connects TRBV9 to TRBJ1-3, with D possibly being TRBD1 (6 bases). CDR3 size: 15 residues. Between the trimmed V and J ends, which lost 0 bases and 2 bases, there was a span of 9 bases. Germline V gene sequence: CDR1 SGDLS, CDR2 YYNGEE. The CDR3 reads CASSVVGGAGNTIYF. As DNA, the CDR3 is TGTGCCAGCAGCGTAGTAGGGGGAGCTGGAAACACCATATATTTT.

The V and J genes are TRBV5-1 and TRBJ1-4; D ambiguous. The CDR3 has 14 residues. Trimming removed 0 bases at V and 4 bases at J, with 7 bases between. Germline CDR1 and CDR2: SGHRS and YFSETQ. CDR3 loop: CASSLGTGNEKLFF. CDR3 bases: TGCGCCAGCAGCTTGGGGACTGGTAATGAAAAACTGTTTTTT.

The chain combines TRBV6-1 with TRBJ2-2, with a weak D call TRBD2 (6 bases). Germline CDR1 reads MNHNS; CDR2 reads SASEGT. This CDR3 contains 14 residues. The ends were cut back, 1 base at V and 4 bases at J, with 7 bases in the middle. CDR3 DNA sequence: TGTGCCAGCAGTGAAGGACTAGGCACCGGGGAGCTGTTTTTT. Its protein is CASSEGLGTGELFF.

Notes on this clone: At the DNA level, this CDR3 is encoded by other sequences in the same sample as well. The V and J genes are TRBV30 and TRBJ2-5; TRBD1 matches at 7 bases. The CDR3 has 13 residues. Germline V gene sequence: CDR1 GTSNPN, CDR2 SVGIG (reference sequence). Germline trimming cut 5 bases from V and 2 bases from J; bases unmatched to any gene: 5. Here the CDR3 reads CAWRPRGQETQYF. As DNA, the CDR3 is TGTGCCTGGCGACCCAGGGGGCAAGAGACCCAGTACTTC.

This sequence joins TRBV7-2 and TRBJ1-2; TRBD1 matches at 8 bases. In germline, CDR1 is SGHTA, CDR2 FQGNSA. The V segment lost 3 bases and the J segment 0 bases; nucleotides outside the gene matches: 6. This CDR3 region has 16 residues. The CDR3 DNA is TGTGCCAGCAGCTTTGCAGGGGGCTCAGCTAACTATGGCTACACCTTC. Translation: CASSFAGGSANYGYTF.

The chain uses TRBV9 and TRBJ1-1; D is perhaps TRBD1 (5 bases). V lost 4 bases and J 0 bases, leaving 19 bases between the germline ends. Germline V gene lookup returns CDR1 SGDLS and CDR2 YYNGEE. The CDR3 totals 17 residues. CDR3 residues: CASSPATLTVMNTEAFF. The CDR3 bases are TGTGCCAGCAGCCCGGCCACCTTGACAGTCATGAACACTGAAGCTTTCTTT.

This clone came up a few times. The chain links TRBV27 to TRBJ1-5; possible D gene TRBD1, 5 bases. The germline V gene encodes CDR1 MNHEY and CDR2 SMNVEV (reference sequence). The CDR3 has 15 residues. The ends were cut back, 3 bases at V and 3 bases at J, with 12 bases in the middle. The CDR3 nucleotides are TGTGCCAGCAGTTTCAGGGCAGGGCTCAATCAGCCCCAGCATTTT. As protein: CASSFRAGLNQPQHF.